Each of the 27 T cell receptor beta chains below was sequenced from the same sample in a study of blood T cell repertoires in COVID-19. Repertoires were generated with immunoSEQ multiplex PCR, while TCRdb's copy carries only in-frame clones and drops some. The table lists about 260,000 clones, under 90% of them singletons, with under 5% in the top ten. The sequenced material came from PBMCs or T cells enriched from blood (not recorded which). Receptor source: a man aged 30 to 45 with acute COVID-19.

The chain employs TRBV28 and TRBJ2-5; TRBD1 matches 8 bases. The CDR3 runs to 16 residues. Germline values: CDR1 MDHEN, CDR2 SYDVKM. V trimming: 8 bases; J trimming: 6 bases; junction bases outside the gene matches: 17. The CDR3 here is CASEWGAGTGSQTQYF. The CDR3 nucleotides read TGTGCCAGCGAATGGGGGGCCGGGACAGGAAGCCAGACCCAGTACTTC.

The chain uses TRBV19 and TRBJ1-5, with TRBD1 identical over 9 bases. The CDR3 spans 13 residues. Germline CDR1 is LNHDA and CDR2 is SQIVND (reference sequence). V lost 8 bases, J lost 3 bases, and 2 bases stayed unmatched. In nucleotides, the CDR3 is TGTGCCAGTGGGACAGGGAACAATCAGCCCCAGCATTTT. It is translated as CASGTGNNQPQHF.

J is TRBJ1-5 and V is TRBV7-2; 8 bases are shared with TRBD1. The trim removed 4 bases at V and 4 bases at J, leaving 12 bases unmatched. CDR3 length: 17 residues. Germline lookup yields CDR1 SGHTA and CDR2 FQGNSA. Here the CDR3 reads CASSWKPGGEGNQPQHF. The CDR3 nucleotides are TGTGCCAGCAGCTGGAAGCCAGGGGGCGAAGGTAATCAGCCCCAGCATTTT.

This clone was seen once. CDR3 bases: TGTGCCAGTAGTATGCCCACGGTCAGGGGAACTGGAAACACCATATATTTT. Translated, it gives CASSMPTVRGTGNTIYF. The chain is built from TRBV19 and TRBJ1-3; possibly TRBD1 for D (6 bases). The V and J ends lost 3 bases and 2 bases respectively, with 17 bases between them. The CDR3 length is 17 residues. In germline, CDR1 is LNHDA, CDR2 SQIVND (reference sequence).

A remark on this clone: Other DNA sequences in this specimen translate into the identical CDR3. The V and J genes are TRBV9 and TRBJ1-4; 10 bases are a match to TRBD1. J gave up 5 bases and V 2 bases, and 0 bases lay outside the gene matches. The CDR3 spans 14 residues. Germline-derived CDR1 and CDR2 are SGDLS and YYNGEE. The CDR3 nucleotides are TGTGCCAGCAGCGTGGGACAGGGGAATGAAAAACTGTTTTTT. This translates into CASSVGQGNEKLFF.

The chain employs TRBV7-9 and TRBJ2-1, with 10 positions matching TRBD2. This CDR3 contains 15 residues. V dropped 5 bases and J dropped 2; count of bases not matched to a gene: 3. CDR1 SEHNR and CDR2 FQNEAQ come from the germline V gene (reference sequence). CDR3 in amino acids: CASSEAGGTYNEQFF. CDR3 nucleotides: TGTGCCAGCAGCGAAGCGGGAGGGACCTACAATGAGCAGTTCTTC.

This chain links TRBV28 with TRBJ1-3; D remains ambiguous. The germline V gene has CDR1 MDHEN and CDR2 SYDVKM. CDR3 size: 17 residues. V dropped 2 bases and J dropped 2 bases, with 16 bases sitting between them. CDR3 nucleotides: TGTGCCAGCAGTTTACGCCGGACTCAAGGAGCTGGAAACACCATATATTTT. Its translation: CASSLRRTQGAGNTIYF.

Only one count was recorded for this clone. The rearrangement joins TRBV4-1 to TRBJ1-1; D may be TRBD1 (5 bases). CDR3 length: 14 residues. V was shortened by 1 base and J by 5 bases, with 11 bases between the two germline ends. Germline CDR1 is MGHRA and CDR2 is YSYEKL. This CDR3 is CASSQVGRQTEAFF. The CDR3 DNA reads TGCGCCAGCAGCCAAGTTGGCAGACAGACTGAAGCTTTCTTT.

As to this clone: This specimen includes other DNA sequences encoding the same CDR3. The chain carries TRBV10-1 and TRBJ1-2, with a possible D match to TRBD1 (6 bases). From germline, CDR1 is WNHNN and CDR2 SYGVQD (reference sequence). V lost 5 bases, J lost 5 bases, and 12 bases lay in between. The CDR3 has 13 residues. CDR3 loop: CASSQDRNYGYTF. The CDR3 region has the DNA TGCGCCAGCAGTCAAGACAGGAATTATGGCTACACCTTC.

This chain connects TRBV18 to TRBJ1-2; TRBD1 agrees at 7 bases. Unmatched junction bases numbered 22, after V lost 2 bases and J lost 10 bases. CDR1 and CDR2 (germline): KGHSH, LQKENI. The CDR3 is 18 amino acids. The CDR3 region has the DNA TGTGCCAGCTCACCAGGTGAGGACAGGACCGGGACACGGGTTGACTACACCTTC. It codes for CASSPGEDRTGTRVDYTF. Supplemented by reference TRBV18 and TRBJ1-2, the full variable domain reads NAGVMQNPRHLVRRRGQEARLRCSPMKGHSHVYWYRQLPEEGLKFMVYLQKENIIDESGMPKERFSAEFPKEGPSILRIQQVVRGDSAAYFCASSPGEDRTGTRVDYTFGSGTRLTVV.

The CDR3 sequence: CASSLSGNTEAFF. CDR3 bases: TGTGCCAGCAGCTTATCAGGGAACACTGAAGCTTTCTTT. The rearrangement links TRBV7-3 to TRBJ1-1; D gene uncertain. The germline V gene encodes CDR1 SGHTA and CDR2 FQGTGA. Trimming left V 2 bases short and J 1 base short, with 5 bases between. This CDR3 has 13 residues.

The chain links TRBV7-9 to TRBJ2-3; TRBD2 matches at 8 bases. The J segment lost 4 bases and the V segment lost 3 bases, leaving 9 bases of the junction unmatched. CDR3 length equals 16 residues. The germline gives CDR1 SEHNR, CDR2 FQNEAQ (reference sequence). The CDR3 DNA reads as TGTGCCAGCAGCTTTGATCCGGGAGGGCCCCCAGATACGCAGTATTTT. It specifies CASSFDPGGPPDTQYF.

V gene TRBV7-3 combines with J gene TRBJ2-3; 8 bases align to TRBD2. Trimming removed 5 bases from V and 0 bases from J; junction bases left unmatched: 7. Germline V gene sequence: CDR1 SGHTA, CDR2 FQGTGA. The CDR3 extends over 16 amino acids. DNA for the CDR3: TGTGCCAGCAGCCCCACGGGGGGGACTAGCACAGATACGCAGTATTTT. It translates to CASSPTGGTSTDTQYF.

This clone was found many times. This chain's CDR3 is CASSIDRGYTEAFF. The CDR3 DNA reads TGTGCCAGTAGTATCGACAGGGGCTACACTGAAGCTTTCTTT. V and J are TRBV19 and TRBJ1-1; 8 nucleotides align to TRBD1. V trimming: 3 bases; J trimming: 3 bases; junction bases outside the gene matches: 3. CDR1 is LNHDA and CDR2 is SQIVND in the germline V gene (reference sequence). The CDR3 totals 14 residues.

The chain links TRBV27 to TRBJ2-1; TRBD2 might be the D (7 bases). The CDR3 extends over 17 amino acids. V was trimmed by 2 bases and J by 1 base, leaving 15 bases between them. Germline loops: CDR1 MNHEY, CDR2 SMNVEV (reference sequence). The CDR3 DNA reads as TGTGCCAGCAGTTTACGCGGGGGCCTTAGATCCTACAATGAGCAGTTCTTC. It translates to CASSLRGGLRSYNEQFF.

The chain recombines TRBV28 with TRBJ1-1; 7 positions agree with TRBD1. CDR3 size: 15 residues. Germline values: CDR1 MDHEN, CDR2 SYDVKM. The V segment lost 6 bases and the J segment 4 bases; nucleotides outside the gene matches: 11. The chain's CDR3 is CASSPTDRVSTEAFF. Written as DNA, the CDR3 is TGTGCCAGCAGCCCCACCGACAGGGTTAGCACTGAAGCTTTCTTT.

The CDR3 DNA sequence: TGTGCCAGCAGCTTAGGGTCTAGCCGCGCCACCGGGGAGCTGTTTTTT. Translated: CASSLGSSRATGELFF. The chain links TRBV7-2 to TRBJ2-2; tentatively, D is TRBD2 (5 bases). This CDR3 contains 16 residues. Germline CDR1 is SGHTA and CDR2 is FQGNSA. Between the trimmed V and J ends, which lost 1 base and 4 bases, there was a span of 13 bases.

This clone was found a few times. The DNA for the CDR3 is TGTGCCAGCAGTATGGGGACAGACAATTCACCCCTCCACTTT. Amino acids: CASSMGTDNSPLHF. V usage is TRBV7-8 and J usage is TRBJ1-6; TRBD1 matches at 7 bases. The CDR3 is 14 residues long. J was trimmed by 7 bases and V by 6 bases; bases with no gene match: 6. Germline-derived CDR1 and CDR2 are SGHVS and FQNEAQ.

V is TRBV7-2 and J is TRBJ2-1; a possible D gene is TRBD2 (5 bases). V lost 0 bases and J lost 4, with 7 bases in between. Germline CDR1 SGHTA, CDR2 FQGNSA. This CDR3 has 14 amino acids. DNA of the CDR3: TGTGCCAGCAGCTTAGCGGGCGGGTACAATGAGCAGTTCTTC. It yields the protein CASSLAGGYNEQFF.

J is TRBJ1-1 and V is TRBV7-2; 8 bases are shared with TRBD1. With V trimmed by 2 bases and J by 4 bases, 6 bases remained unmatched. The germline V gene has CDR1 SGHTA and CDR2 FQGNSA. This CDR3 is 15 amino acids long. The CDR3 nucleotides are TGTGCCAGCAGCTTAAAGCAGGGGGCATTCACTGAAGCTTTCTTT. It encodes CASSLKQGAFTEAFF.

With regard to this clone: Sequence at one end of the junction differs from germline and may be a read error. This chain joins TRBV5-1 and TRBJ2-1; 8 bases line up with TRBD1. In germline, CDR1 is SGHRS, CDR2 YFSETQ. The CDR3 sequence is 14 residues long. The CDR3 here is CASRLDRAYNEQFF. The DNA of the CDR3 is TGTGCCAGCAGGCTGGACAGGGCCTACAATGAGCAGTTCTTC.

For this clone: The germline gene is not matched at one end of the junction; a read error may be the cause. The chain has TRBV24-1 and TRBJ1-5; TRBD1 aligns across 11 bases. Germline V gene lookup returns CDR1 KGHDR and CDR2 SFDVKD. The CDR3 has 15 residues. The CDR3 sequence: CATSDRTGGKQPQHF. CDR3 sequence (DNA): TGTGCCACCAGTGATCGGACAGGGGGCAAACAGCCCCAGCATTTT.

This clone has just one count. The rearrangement links TRBV20-1 to TRBJ2-1; D unresolved. The V gene's germline CDR1 is DFQATT and CDR2 SNEGSKA (reference sequence). V dropped 3 bases and J dropped 8 bases, with 8 bases sitting between them. The CDR3 spans 11 residues. The chain's CDR3 is CSASVVDEQFF. The CDR3 DNA is TGCAGTGCTAGCGTAGTCGATGAGCAGTTCTTC.

The chain is built from TRBV6-4 and TRBJ1-1, with 9 bases identical to TRBD1. Unmatched junction bases numbered 6, after V lost 5 bases and J lost 5 bases. The CDR3 loop spans 14 amino acids. The germline V gene has CDR1 MRHNA and CDR2 SNTAGT. CDR3 in DNA: TGTGCCAGCAGTTTACAGGGGGCAGGAACTGAAGCTTTCTTT. Translated, it gives CASSLQGAGTEAFF.

The chain combines TRBV5-5 with TRBJ2-1; perhaps TRBD1 as D (5 bases). The CDR3 runs 15 residues. Trimming pared 2 bases from V and 3 bases from J, leaving 12 bases between. Germline CDR1 SGHKS, CDR2 YYEKEE (reference sequence). CDR3 sequence: CASSFRATNYNEQFF. The DNA of the CDR3 is TGTGCCAGCAGCTTCAGGGCGACAAACTACAATGAGCAGTTCTTC.

The chain carries TRBV18 and TRBJ2-1, with D unresolved. V was pared by 0 bases and J by 6 bases, with 6 bases between. The CDR3 sequence is 13 residues long. The germline V gene encodes CDR1 KGHSH and CDR2 LQKENI. The CDR3 DNA sequence: TGTGCCAGCTCACCACCGACTGCCAATGAGCAGTTCTTC. It encodes CASSPPTANEQFF.

This sequence joins TRBV30 and TRBJ2-1; 10 nucleotides agree with TRBD2. This CDR3 has 16 amino acids. V shed 7 bases and J 0 bases; nucleotides not matched to a gene: 9. Germline V lookup: CDR1 GTSNPN, CDR2 SVGIG (reference sequence). CDR3 bases: TGTGCCTTTGGACTAGCGGAAAAGCGCTCCTACAATGAGCAGTTCTTC. It specifies CAFGLAEKRSYNEQFF.